The clone carrying this TCR beta chain was recorded at least ten times. The CDR3 is 12 residues long. Deletions cut 7 bases from V and 5 bases from J, with 9 bases between. Germline CDR1 SGHRS, CDR2 YFSETQ. This record comes from a study of identical twins. TCRdb itself ran the 5' RACE reads through MiXCR, one entry per CDR3 protein. The sample lists some 600,000 distinct CDR3 sequences, just over 7% seen once, with less than 2% in the top ten. This sample also belongs to another study, concerning yellow fever vaccine responses in identical twins.

The sample consisted of PBMCs. This clonotype was obtained from a woman under 30 in good health. The V call is TRBV5-1, the J call TRBJ2-2; D gene unclear. The CDR3 loop reads CASRGETGELFF. CDR3 nucleotide sequence: TGCGCCAGCCGCGGTGAGACCGGGGAGCTGTTTTTT.